These 17 T cell receptor beta chains were all obtained from the same sample, sequenced in a study of Ad26.COV2.S vaccination and SARS-CoV-2 variants. Treatment denoted: roughly 19 received Ad26.COV2.S at low or high dose, single or two shots; roughly five received placebo; per-sample allocation not given. At day 63 after the first vaccine or placebo injection, samples were drawn. Sequenced by immunoSEQ multiplex PCR; TCRdb stores in-frame clones only, minus some. This table holds about 400,000 clones, 89% found once. The sequencing here drew on peripheral blood, taken in a trial of Ad26.COV2.S vaccine versus placebo. These receptors were collected from a person aged 18-60 years who received the Ad26.COV2.S COVID-19 vaccine or a placebo.

The sample holds one count of this clone. The rearrangement joins TRBV5-1 to TRBJ1-1; D unclear. CDR3 size: 14 residues. Trimming cost V 1 base and J 1 base, with 8 bases left between them. Per the germline V gene, CDR1 is SGHRS and CDR2 is YFSETQ. In nucleotides, the CDR3 is TGCGCCAGCAGCTTGTCCCGAGGGAACACTGAAGCTTTCTTT. Protein: CASSLSRGNTEAFF.

The V and J genes are TRBV7-9 and TRBJ1-4; 7 bases line up with TRBD1. With V trimmed by 6 bases and J by 9 bases, 4 bases remained unmatched. The CDR3 loop spans 12 amino acids. Germline V gives CDR1 SEHNR, CDR2 FQNEAQ (reference sequence). The CDR3 nucleotides read TGTGCCAGCAGAGGGGACAGCCAAAAACTGTTTTTT. It codes for CASRGDSQKLFF.

This chain connects TRBV12-3 or TRBV12-4 to TRBJ1-5, with TRBD1 matching over 10 bases. The junction had 0 bases not matched to a gene; V was cut back by 4 bases and J by 6 bases. This CDR3 spans 13 amino acids. The CDR3 bases are TGTGCCAGCAGTTGGACAGGGGGTCAGCCCCAGCATTTT. Translation: CASSWTGGQPQHF.

The table lists this clone with a count of one. This sequence joins TRBV19 and TRBJ2-7; D may be TRBD1 (5 bases). Germline V gene data show CDR1 as LNHDA and CDR2 as SQIVND (reference sequence). Trimming took 5 bases from V and 4 from J, leaving 12 bases between them. The CDR3 covers 13 residues. CDR3 DNA: TGTGCCAGTAGTGCAGCCAACAGGTACGAGCAGTACTTC. Its translation: CASSAANRYEQYF. Full variable domain (remainder filled in from reference TRBV19 and TRBJ2-7): DGGITQSPKYLFRKEGQNVTLSCEQNLNHDAMYWYRQDPGQGLRLIYYSQIVNDFQKGDIAEGYSVSREKKESFPLTVTSAQKNPTAFYLCASSAANRYEQYFGPGTRLTVT.

This chain connects TRBV24-1 to TRBJ1-1; no reliable D call. The length of the CDR3 is 13 residues. The germline V gene encodes CDR1 KGHDR and CDR2 SFDVKD. Trimming removed 8 bases at V and 0 bases at J, with 9 bases between. CDR3 sequence (DNA): TGTGCCACCAAGGCCGAGTTGAACACTGAAGCTTTCTTT. Translated, it gives CATKAELNTEAFF.

The J gene is TRBJ1-1, the V gene TRBV7-9; no clear D. Trimming stripped 5 bases from V and 4 bases from J, with 8 bases between. Germline V gives CDR1 SEHNR, CDR2 FQNEAQ (reference sequence). The CDR3 is made up of 12 amino acids. The CDR3 DNA follows: TGTGCCAGCAGCGCGCTGGGCACTGAAGCTTTCTTT. Its translation is CASSALGTEAFF.

The chain couples TRBV12-5 to TRBJ2-3, with TRBD1 matching over 9 bases. V gave up 2 bases and J gave up 3 bases; unmatched junction bases: 3. The CDR3 is made up of 15 amino acids. CDR1 is LGHNT and CDR2 is FRNRAP in the germline V gene. The CDR3 coding sequence is TGTGCTAGTGGTTTGCGAGGACAGGGGACAGATACGCAGTATTTT. As protein: CASGLRGQGTDTQYF.

The chain employs TRBV28 and TRBJ1-5; D unresolved. With 3 bases removed from V and 7 bases from J, the gap between germline ends came to 4 bases. This CDR3 spans 11 amino acids. From germline, CDR1 is MDHEN and CDR2 SYDVKM. CDR3 DNA: TGTGCCAGCAGTTTGGTCCAGCCCCAGCATTTT. Translation gives CASSLVQPQHF.

The chain links TRBV2 to TRBJ2-7; 7 nucleotides line up with TRBD1. CDR3 length: 15 amino acids. The germline CDR1 and CDR2 sequences are SNHLY and FYNNEI. Germline trimming cut 7 bases from V and 0 bases from J; bases unmatched to any gene: 9. Here the CDR3 DNA reads TGTGCCAGCAACCAACCGGACAGGTTCTCCTACGAGCAGTACTTC. This translates into CASNQPDRFSYEQYF.

The chain combines TRBV15 with TRBJ2-1; no clear D gene. This CDR3 spans 16 amino acids. The V gene lost 1 base and the J gene lost 10 bases, with 20 bases spanning the gap. CDR1 and CDR2 (germline): LNHNV, YYDKDF (reference sequence). Here the CDR3 reads CATSRVSTPWSHEQFF. The CDR3 region has the DNA TGTGCCACCAGCAGAGTTAGCACCCCCTGGAGCCACGAGCAGTTCTTC.

The chain employs TRBV27 and TRBJ1-5; maybe TRBD1 (6 bases). Trimming stripped 8 bases from V and 0 bases from J, with 14 bases between. CDR3 length: 15 residues. Germline V gives CDR1 MNHEY, CDR2 SMNVEV (reference sequence). The CDR3 region is CASASGGRSNQPQHF. The DNA of the CDR3 is TGTGCCAGCGCTTCCGGGGGGCGTAGCAATCAGCCCCAGCATTTT.

The genes are TRBV18 and TRBJ2-1, with a tentative D call TRBD2 (6 bases). V shed 5 bases and J shed 10 bases, with 9 bases lying between them. The length of the CDR3 is 11 residues. Germline loops: CDR1 KGHSH, CDR2 LQKENI. CDR3 DNA: TGTGCCAGCTCATCGGGACTGGAGCAGTTCTTC. It codes for CASSSGLEQFF. Full variable domain (remainder filled in from reference TRBV18 and TRBJ2-1): NAGVMQNPRHLVRRRGQEARLRCSPMKGHSHVYWYRQLPEEGLKFMVYLQKENIIDESGMPKERFSAEFPKEGPSILRIQQVVRGDSAAYFCASSSGLEQFFGPGTRLTVL.

The chain carries TRBV24-1 and TRBJ1-2; TRBD1 aligns across 10 bases. Per the germline V gene, CDR1 is KGHDR and CDR2 is SFDVKD. J lost 2 bases, V lost 2 bases, and 4 bases had no gene match. This CDR3 is built from 16 residues. The CDR3 DNA reads TGTGCCACCAGTGATTACCCGGGACAGGGGAACTATGGCTACACCTTC. Translated: CATSDYPGQGNYGYTF.

The chain carries TRBV13 and TRBJ2-5; 9 bases are a match to TRBD2. V lost 8 bases, J lost 8 bases, and 15 bases stayed unmatched. CDR3 length: 15 residues. The V gene's germline CDR1 is PRHDT and CDR2 FYEKMQ (reference sequence). CDR3 sequence (DNA): TGTGCCAGCTCCTTAACCGCAGCGGGAGGAGATACCCAGTACTTC. Its protein is CASSLTAAGGDTQYF.

This clone showed up just once. The chain links TRBV10-2 to TRBJ2-1, with 7 bases fitting TRBD2. The CDR3 covers 17 residues. Germline V CDR1 and CDR2: WSHSY, SAAADI. V lost 3 bases to trimming and J lost 2 bases; unmatched junction nucleotides: 10. The CDR3 coding sequence is TGCGCCAGCAGTGATATTCACCCTAGCGGTCCCTACAATGAGCAGTTCTTC. It yields the protein CASSDIHPSGPYNEQFF.

This sequence joins TRBV11-3 and TRBJ2-2; D gene unclear. CDR3 size: 13 residues. Between the trimmed V and J ends, which lost 1 base and 6 bases, there was a span of 6 bases. Germline V CDR1 and CDR2: SGHNT, YENEEA. CDR3 DNA: TGTGCCAGCAGCTTAGGTCTTGCCGGGGAGCTGTTTTTT. Amino acids: CASSLGLAGELFF.

This clone was detected only once. The chain employs TRBV3-1 (or the pseudogene TRBV3-2) and TRBJ2-2; tentative D call: TRBD2 (6 bases). Germline V lookup: CDR1 LGHDT, CDR2 YNNKEL (reference sequence). V was clipped by 1 base and J by 4 bases, with 13 bases between them. There are 16 residues in the CDR3. CDR3 sequence reads: CASSQVREYVTGELFF. The CDR3 region has the DNA TGTGCCAGCAGCCAAGTCCGGGAGTATGTCACCGGGGAGCTGTTTTTT.